This entry lists 8 T cell receptor beta chains sequenced from one sample in a study of blood T cell repertoires in COVID-19. The method was immunoSEQ multiplex PCR; TCRdb's version includes in-frame clones alone and lacks a portion of them. The data contain 300,000 to 350,000 clones, roughly 88% of them singletons. Source material: PBMCs or T cells enriched from blood (not recorded which). The source is a man in his thirties or forties who had recovered from COVID-19.

The rearrangement uses TRBV5-1 and TRBJ2-1; TRBD2 matches at 7 bases. CDR3 length equals 13 residues. Germline trimming cut 4 bases from V and 10 bases from J; bases unmatched to any gene: 8. Per germline, CDR1 SGHRS and CDR2 YFSETQ. The CDR3 reads CASSNPGGGEQFF. DNA for the CDR3: TGCGCCAGCAGCAACCCGGGGGGTGGGGAGCAGTTCTTC. Full variable domain (missing parts from reference TRBV5-1 and TRBJ2-1): KAGVTQTPRYLIKTRGQQVTLSCSPISGHRSVSWYQQTPGQGLQFLFEYFSETQRNKGNFPGRFSGRQFSNSRSEMNVSTLELGDSALYLCASSNPGGGEQFFGPGTRLTVL.

The chain employs TRBV10-3 and TRBJ2-2; a possible D gene is TRBD1 (6 bases). The CDR3 is made up of 17 amino acids. The V gene lost 6 bases and the J gene lost 1 base, with 18 bases spanning the gap. In germline, CDR1 is ENHRY, CDR2 SYGVKD. Here the CDR3 DNA reads TGTGCCATCAGAGGTGCGCCCAGGGGCGGGAACACCGGGGAGCTGTTTTTT. Its translation is CAIRGAPRGGNTGELFF.

The rearrangement joins TRBV7-9 to TRBJ1-5, with 8 bases aligning to TRBD1. V dropped 3 bases and J dropped 1; count of bases not matched to a gene: 5. The CDR3 has 16 residues. In germline, CDR1 is SEHNR, CDR2 FQNEAQ (reference sequence). Here the CDR3 DNA reads TGTGCCAGCAGCTTCACAGGGGGGACGAGCAATCAGCCCCAGCATTTT. This codes for CASSFTGGTSNQPQHF.

This clone was seen a handful of times. The V and J genes are TRBV11-2 and TRBJ2-1; D is undetermined. Germline CDR1 SGHAT, CDR2 FQNNGV. V was trimmed by 5 bases and J by 6 bases, leaving 5 bases between them. The CDR3 has 11 residues. The DNA for the CDR3 is TGTGCCAGCAGCCCCCGCAATGAGCAGTTCTTC. Its protein is CASSPRNEQFF.

This clone was picked up one time. The chain combines TRBV24-1 with TRBJ1-5; 10 nucleotides match TRBD1. J was trimmed by 4 bases and V by 3 bases; bases with no gene match: 2. The germline V gene has CDR1 KGHDR and CDR2 SFDVKD. The CDR3 extends over 15 amino acids. The CDR3 DNA follows: TGTGCCACCAGTGATCGGACAGGGGGGAATCAGCCCCAGCATTTT. It yields the protein CATSDRTGGNQPQHF.

The chain combines TRBV14 with TRBJ1-1; TRBD1 is a possible D gene (5 bases). The CDR3 is 14 amino acids. The germline gives CDR1 SGHDN, CDR2 FVKESK. Trimming stripped 1 base from V and 4 bases from J, with 10 bases between. Here the CDR3 reads CASSQVSGGTEAFF. For the CDR3, the DNA is TGTGCCAGCAGCCAAGTATCCGGGGGCACTGAAGCTTTCTTT.

The chain employs TRBV18 and TRBJ1-4; TRBD1 agrees at 9 bases. After removal of 6 bases from V and 8 bases from J, the junction contained 4 bases not matched to a gene. Germline CDR1 reads KGHSH; CDR2 reads LQKENI. CDR3 length: 13 amino acids. The CDR3: CASSGDRAEKLFF. DNA of the CDR3: TGTGCCAGCTCGGGGGACAGGGCGGAAAAACTGTTTTTT.

V and J are TRBV28 and TRBJ1-2; TRBD1 matches at 7 bases. Germline V gene data show CDR1 as MDHEN and CDR2 as SYDVKM. V trimming: 10 bases; J trimming: 3 bases; junction bases outside the gene matches: 5. The CDR3 length is 12 residues. CDR3 protein: CATTQGYYGYTF. In nucleotides, the CDR3 is TGTGCCACCACACAGGGGTACTATGGCTACACCTTC.